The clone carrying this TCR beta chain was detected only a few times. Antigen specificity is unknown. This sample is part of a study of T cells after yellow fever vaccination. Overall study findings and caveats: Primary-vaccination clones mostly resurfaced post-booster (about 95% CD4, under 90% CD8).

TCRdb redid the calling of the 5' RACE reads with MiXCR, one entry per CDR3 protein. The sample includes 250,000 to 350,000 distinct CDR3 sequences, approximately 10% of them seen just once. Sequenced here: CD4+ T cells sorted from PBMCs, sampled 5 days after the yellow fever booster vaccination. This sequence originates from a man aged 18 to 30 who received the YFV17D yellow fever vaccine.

The CDR3 coding sequence is TGTGCCAGCAGCTCGCGATACAGCTCCAGGGTACGCACTGAAGCTTTCTTT. Translated, it gives CASSSRYSSRVRTEAFF. V usage is TRBV7-6 and J usage is TRBJ1-1; D perhaps matches TRBD1 (5 bases). This CDR3 comprises 17 residues. With 4 bases removed from V and 4 bases from J, the gap between germline ends came to 22 bases. CDR1 is SGHVS, CDR2 FNYEAQ, per germline.